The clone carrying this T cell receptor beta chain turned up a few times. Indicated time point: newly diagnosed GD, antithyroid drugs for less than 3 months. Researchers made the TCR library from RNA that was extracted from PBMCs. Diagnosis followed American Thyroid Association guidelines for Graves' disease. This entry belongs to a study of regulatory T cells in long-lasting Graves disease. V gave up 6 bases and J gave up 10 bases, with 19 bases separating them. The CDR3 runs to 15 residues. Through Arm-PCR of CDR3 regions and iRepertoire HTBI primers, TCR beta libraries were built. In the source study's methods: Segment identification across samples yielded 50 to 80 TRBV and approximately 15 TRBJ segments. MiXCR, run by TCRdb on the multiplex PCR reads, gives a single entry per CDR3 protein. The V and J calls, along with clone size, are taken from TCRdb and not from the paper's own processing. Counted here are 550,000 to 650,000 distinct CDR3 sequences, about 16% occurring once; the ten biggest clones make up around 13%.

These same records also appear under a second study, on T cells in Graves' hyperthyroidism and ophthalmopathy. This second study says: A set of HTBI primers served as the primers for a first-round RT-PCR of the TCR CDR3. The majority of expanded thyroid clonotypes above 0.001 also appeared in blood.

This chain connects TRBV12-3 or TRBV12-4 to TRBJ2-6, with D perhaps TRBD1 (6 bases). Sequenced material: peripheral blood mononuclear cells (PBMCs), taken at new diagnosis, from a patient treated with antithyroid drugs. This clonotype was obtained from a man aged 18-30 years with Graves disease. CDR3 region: CASSTTQGFRNVLTF. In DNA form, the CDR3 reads TGTGCCAGCAGCACCACACAGGGTTTTCGAAACGTCCTGACTTTC.